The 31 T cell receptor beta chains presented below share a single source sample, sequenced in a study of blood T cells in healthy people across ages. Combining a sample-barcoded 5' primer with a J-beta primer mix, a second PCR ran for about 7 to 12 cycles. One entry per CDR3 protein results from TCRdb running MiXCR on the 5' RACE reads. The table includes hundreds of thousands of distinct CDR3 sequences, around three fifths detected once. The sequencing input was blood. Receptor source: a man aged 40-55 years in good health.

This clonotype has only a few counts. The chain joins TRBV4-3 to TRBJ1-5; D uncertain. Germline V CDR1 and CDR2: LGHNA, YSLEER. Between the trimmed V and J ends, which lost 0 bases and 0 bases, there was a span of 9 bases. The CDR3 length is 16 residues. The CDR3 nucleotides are TGCGCCAGCAGCCAAGAAGCAGGTTATAGCAATCAGCCCCAGCATTTT. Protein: CASSQEAGYSNQPQHF.

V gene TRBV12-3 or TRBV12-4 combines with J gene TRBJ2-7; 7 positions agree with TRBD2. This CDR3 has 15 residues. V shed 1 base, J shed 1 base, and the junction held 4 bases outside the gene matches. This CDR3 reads CASSLGRGISYEQYF. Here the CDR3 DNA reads TGTGCCAGCAGTTTAGGGCGGGGGATTTCCTACGAGCAGTACTTC.

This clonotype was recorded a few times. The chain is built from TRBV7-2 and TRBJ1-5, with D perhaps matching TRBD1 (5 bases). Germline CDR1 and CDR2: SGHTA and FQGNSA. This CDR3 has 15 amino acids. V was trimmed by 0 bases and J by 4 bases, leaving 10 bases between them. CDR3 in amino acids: CASSLATGENQPQHF. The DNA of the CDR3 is TGTGCCAGCAGCTTAGCGACGGGGGAAAATCAGCCCCAGCATTTT.

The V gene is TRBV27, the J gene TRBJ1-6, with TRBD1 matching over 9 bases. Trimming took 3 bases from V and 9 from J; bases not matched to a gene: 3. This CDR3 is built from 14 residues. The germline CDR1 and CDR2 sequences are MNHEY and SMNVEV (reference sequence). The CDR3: CASSLSTGGSPLHF. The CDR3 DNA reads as TGTGCCAGCAGTTTGTCGACAGGGGGTTCACCCCTCCACTTT.

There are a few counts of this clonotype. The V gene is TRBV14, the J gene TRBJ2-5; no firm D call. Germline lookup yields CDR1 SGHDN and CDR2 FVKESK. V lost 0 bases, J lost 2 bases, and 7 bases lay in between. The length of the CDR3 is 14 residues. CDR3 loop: CASSQDRVQETQYF. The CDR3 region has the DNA TGTGCCAGCAGCCAAGATAGGGTACAAGAGACCCAGTACTTC.

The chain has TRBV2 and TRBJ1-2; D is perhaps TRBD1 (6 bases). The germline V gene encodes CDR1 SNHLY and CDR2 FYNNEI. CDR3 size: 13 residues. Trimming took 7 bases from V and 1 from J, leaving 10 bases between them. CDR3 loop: CASKRQVNYGYTF. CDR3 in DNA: TGTGCCAGCAAGAGACAGGTTAACTATGGCTACACCTTC.

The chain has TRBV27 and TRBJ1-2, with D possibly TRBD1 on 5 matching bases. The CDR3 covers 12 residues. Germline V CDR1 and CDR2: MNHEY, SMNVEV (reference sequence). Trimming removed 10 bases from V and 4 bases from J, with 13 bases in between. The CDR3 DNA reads TGTGCCACAAAACGGGGGGGCTATGGCTACACCTTC. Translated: CATKRGGYGYTF.

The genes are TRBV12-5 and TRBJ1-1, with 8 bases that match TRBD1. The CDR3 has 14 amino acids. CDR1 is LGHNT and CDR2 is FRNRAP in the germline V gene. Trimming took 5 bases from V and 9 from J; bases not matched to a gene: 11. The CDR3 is CASGPPGQGAQAFF. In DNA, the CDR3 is TGTGCTAGTGGTCCACCGGGGCAGGGGGCTCAAGCTTTCTTT.

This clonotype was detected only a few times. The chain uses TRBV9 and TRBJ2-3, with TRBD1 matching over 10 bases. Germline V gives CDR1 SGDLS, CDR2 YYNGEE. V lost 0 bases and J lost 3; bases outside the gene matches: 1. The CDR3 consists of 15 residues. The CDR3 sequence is CASSVVGQGTDTQYF. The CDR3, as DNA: TGTGCCAGCAGCGTAGTGGGACAGGGGACAGATACGCAGTATTTT.

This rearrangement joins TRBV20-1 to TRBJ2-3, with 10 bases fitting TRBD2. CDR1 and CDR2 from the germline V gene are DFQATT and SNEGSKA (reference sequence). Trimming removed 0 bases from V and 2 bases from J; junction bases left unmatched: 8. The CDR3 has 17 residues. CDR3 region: CSARDAASGGPTDTQYF. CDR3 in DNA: TGCAGTGCTAGAGATGCGGCTAGCGGGGGACCCACAGATACGCAGTATTTT.

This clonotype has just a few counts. The CDR3 region is CASSQDSSGRYEQYF. CDR3 bases: TGCGCCAGCAGCCAAGATTCTAGCGGGAGATACGAGCAGTACTTC. The chain carries TRBV4-1 and TRBJ2-7, with 10 bases identical to TRBD2. Germline V gene sequence: CDR1 MGHRA, CDR2 YSYEKL. The ends lost 0 bases at V and 4 bases at J; junction bases unmatched: 3. The CDR3 totals 15 residues.

The CDR3 reads CASSSPGRHYGYTF. Written as DNA, the CDR3 is TGTGCCAGCAGTTCCCCGGGAAGGCACTATGGCTACACCTTC. The V gene is TRBV28, the J gene TRBJ1-2; D is ambiguous. This CDR3 contains 14 residues. V gave up 4 bases and J gave up 3 bases, with 12 bases separating them. The germline CDR1 and CDR2 sequences are MDHEN and SYDVKM.

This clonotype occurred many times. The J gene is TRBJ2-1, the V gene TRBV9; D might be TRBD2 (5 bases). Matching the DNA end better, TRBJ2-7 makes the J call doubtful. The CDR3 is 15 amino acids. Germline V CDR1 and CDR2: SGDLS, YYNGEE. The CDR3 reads CASSVELAPYNEQYF. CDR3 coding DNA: TGTGCCAGCAGCGTAGAGCTAGCCCCCTACAATGAGCAGTACTTC.

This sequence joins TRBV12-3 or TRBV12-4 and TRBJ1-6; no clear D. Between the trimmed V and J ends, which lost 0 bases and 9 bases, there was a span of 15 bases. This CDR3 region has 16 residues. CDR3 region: CASSLANPAGISPLHF. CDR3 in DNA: TGTGCCAGCAGTTTAGCAAATCCTGCGGGGATTTCACCCCTCCACTTT.

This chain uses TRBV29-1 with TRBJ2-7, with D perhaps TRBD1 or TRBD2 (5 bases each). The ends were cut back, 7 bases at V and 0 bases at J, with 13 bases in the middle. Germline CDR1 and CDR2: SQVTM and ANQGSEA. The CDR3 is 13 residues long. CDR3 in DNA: TGCAGCGCACGCAGGGAGAGCTCCTACGAGCAGTACTTC. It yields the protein CSARRESSYEQYF.

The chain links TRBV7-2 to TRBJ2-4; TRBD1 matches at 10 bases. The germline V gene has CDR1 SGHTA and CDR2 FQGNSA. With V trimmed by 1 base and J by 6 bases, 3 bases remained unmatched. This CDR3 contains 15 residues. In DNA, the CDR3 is TGTGCCAGCAGCTTAGGTAGACAGGGGGCAAACATTCAGTACTTC. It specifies CASSLGRQGANIQYF.

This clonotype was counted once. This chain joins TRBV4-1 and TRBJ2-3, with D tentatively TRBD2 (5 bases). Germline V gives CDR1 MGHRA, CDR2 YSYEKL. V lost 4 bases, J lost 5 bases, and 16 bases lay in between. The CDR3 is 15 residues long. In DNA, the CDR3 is TGCGCCAGCAGCCTACAAGGACTCTCTGGAGATACGCAGTATTTT. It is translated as CASSLQGLSGDTQYF.

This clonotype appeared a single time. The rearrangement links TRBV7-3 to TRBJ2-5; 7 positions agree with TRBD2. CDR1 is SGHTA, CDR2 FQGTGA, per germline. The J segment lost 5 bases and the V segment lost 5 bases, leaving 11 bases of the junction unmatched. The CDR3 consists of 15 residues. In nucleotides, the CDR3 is TGTGCCAGCAGCCCAAATCTAAGCGGGATGGAGACCCAGTACTTC. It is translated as CASSPNLSGMETQYF.

CDR3 in amino acids: CASASGTGGVQETLYF. The CDR3 DNA reads TGTGCCAGCGCCTCCGGGACAGGGGGAGTTCAAGAGACCCTGTACTTC. The V and J genes are TRBV25-1 and TRBJ2-7; TRBD1 matches at 11 bases. The CDR3 loop spans 16 amino acids. Germline V CDR1 and CDR2: MGHDK, SYGVNS. V shed 8 bases and J 12 bases; nucleotides not matched to a gene: 21.

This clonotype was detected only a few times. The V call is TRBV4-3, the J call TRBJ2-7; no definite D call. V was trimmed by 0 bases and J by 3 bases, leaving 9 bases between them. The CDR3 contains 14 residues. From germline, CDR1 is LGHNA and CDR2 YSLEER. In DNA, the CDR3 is TGCGCCAGCAGCCAAGAGTCAGCGAGCTACGAGCAGTACTTC. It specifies CASSQESASYEQYF.

The CDR3 sequence: CASSFRRLGDSGANVLTF. The DNA for the CDR3 is TGTGCCAGCAGCTTCCGCAGACTCGGGGACTCTGGGGCCAACGTCCTGACTTTC. The chain uses TRBV5-5 and TRBJ2-6; a possible D gene is TRBD2 (5 bases). There are 18 residues in the CDR3. V gave up 2 bases and J gave up 0 bases, with 15 bases separating them. Germline-derived CDR1 and CDR2 are SGHKS and YYEKEE (reference sequence). Filled out from reference TRBV5-5 and TRBJ2-6, the complete variable domain reads DAGVTQSPTHLIKTRGQQVTLRCSPISGHKSVSWYQQVLGQGPQFIFQYYEKEERGRGNFPDRFSARQFPNYSSELNVNALLLGDSALYLCASSFRRLGDSGANVLTFGAGSRLTVL.

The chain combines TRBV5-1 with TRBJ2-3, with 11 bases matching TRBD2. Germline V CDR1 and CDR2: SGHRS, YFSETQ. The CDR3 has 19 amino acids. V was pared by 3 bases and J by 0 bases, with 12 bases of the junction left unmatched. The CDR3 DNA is TGCGCCAGCAGCTGGCCCCCTAGCGGGGGGCTTACTAGCACAGATACGCAGTATTTT. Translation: CASSWPPSGGLTSTDTQYF.

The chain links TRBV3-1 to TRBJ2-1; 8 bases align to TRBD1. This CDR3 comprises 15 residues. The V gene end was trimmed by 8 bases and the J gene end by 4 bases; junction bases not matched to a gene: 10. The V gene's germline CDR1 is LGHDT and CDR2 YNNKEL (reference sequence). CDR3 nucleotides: TGTGCCAGCGGCCCCCGGGACAGGACTTACAATGAGCAGTTCTTC. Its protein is CASGPRDRTYNEQFF.

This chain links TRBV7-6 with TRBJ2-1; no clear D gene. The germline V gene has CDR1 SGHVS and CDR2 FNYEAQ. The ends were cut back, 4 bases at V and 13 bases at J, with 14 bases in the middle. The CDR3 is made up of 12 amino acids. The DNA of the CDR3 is TGTGCCAGCAGCTCTTCTGAGCCGCCCCAGTTCTTC. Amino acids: CASSSSEPPQFF.

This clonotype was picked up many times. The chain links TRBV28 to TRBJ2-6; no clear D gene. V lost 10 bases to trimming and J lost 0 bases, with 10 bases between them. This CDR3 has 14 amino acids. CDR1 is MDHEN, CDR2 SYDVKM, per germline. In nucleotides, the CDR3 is TGTGCCACTACCGTGGTCTCTGGGGCCAACGTCCTGACTTTC. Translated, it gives CATTVVSGANVLTF.

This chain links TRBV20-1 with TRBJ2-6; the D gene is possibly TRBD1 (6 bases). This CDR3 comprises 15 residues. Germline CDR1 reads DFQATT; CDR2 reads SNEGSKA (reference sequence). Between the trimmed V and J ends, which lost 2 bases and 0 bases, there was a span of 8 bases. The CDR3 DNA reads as TGCAGTGCTAGAAAAGGGGGCTCTGGGGCCAACGTCCTGACTTTC. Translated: CSARKGGSGANVLTF.

This CDR3 reads CSARVGQGIDTQYF. The CDR3 bases are TGCAGTGCTAGAGTAGGACAGGGAATTGATACGCAGTATTTT. J is TRBJ2-3 and V is TRBV20-1, with 8 bases identical to TRBD1. The CDR3 totals 14 residues. The germline gives CDR1 DFQATT, CDR2 SNEGSKA (reference sequence). J was trimmed by 6 bases and V by 1 base; bases with no gene match: 6.

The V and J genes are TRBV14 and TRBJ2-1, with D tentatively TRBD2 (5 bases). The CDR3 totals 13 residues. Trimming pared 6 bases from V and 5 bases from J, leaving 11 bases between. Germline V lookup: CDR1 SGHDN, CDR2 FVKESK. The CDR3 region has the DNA TGTGCCAGCAGTCCGGACTGGAACAATGAGCAGTTCTTC. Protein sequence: CASSPDWNNEQFF.

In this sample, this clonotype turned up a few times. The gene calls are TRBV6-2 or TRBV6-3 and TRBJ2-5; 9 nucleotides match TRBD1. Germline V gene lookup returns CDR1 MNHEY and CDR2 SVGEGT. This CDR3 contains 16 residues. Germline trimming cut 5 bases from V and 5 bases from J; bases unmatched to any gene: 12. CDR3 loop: CASSQTTGTGIETQYF. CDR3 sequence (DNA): TGTGCCAGCAGTCAGACTACCGGGACAGGGATTGAGACCCAGTACTTC.

The CDR3 is CASSFFRVKHEQYF. For the CDR3, the DNA is TGTGCCAGCAGTTTTTTCAGGGTTAAGCACGAGCAGTACTTC. V is TRBV28 and J is TRBJ2-7, with a weak D call TRBD1 (5 bases). Trimming stripped 3 bases from V and 5 bases from J, with 14 bases between. Germline values: CDR1 MDHEN, CDR2 SYDVKM. The length of the CDR3 is 14 residues.

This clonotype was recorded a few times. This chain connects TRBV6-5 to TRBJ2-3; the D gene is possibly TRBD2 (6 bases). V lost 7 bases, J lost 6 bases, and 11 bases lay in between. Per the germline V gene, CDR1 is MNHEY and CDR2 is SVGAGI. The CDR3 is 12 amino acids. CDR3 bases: TGTGCCAGCATAGGAGGGGAGGATACGCAGTATTTT. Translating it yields CASIGGEDTQYF.